The 21 T cell receptor beta chains below all came from one sample that was sequenced in a study of T cells in women clearing cervical HPV infection (dated by TCRdb to about 2018). The library was prepared using the immunoSEQ multiplex PCR assay. Sourced from immuneACCESS, this table was stored by TCRdb with only in-frame sequences that have V and J called. A share of the clones is absent; for the studies checked, an unresolved V gene accounts for under half, and the remainder has no known explanation. The sample has roughly 30,000 clones on record. Of the sample, 7.5% to 9.5% is held by the ten largest clones. Sequencing was done on a sample of blood buffy coat. The receptors derive from a woman between 18 and 70 years old with a cervical HPV16 infection that either progressed to CIN3+ or cleared (not recorded which).

Comment on this clone: Read sequence stops 3 residues before the CDR3 end, and the germline J gene provides the missing end. The genes are TRBV2 and TRBJ1-1, with a weak D call TRBD1 (6 bases). Germline CDR1 SNHLY, CDR2 FYNNEI. V dropped 6 bases and J dropped 0 bases, with 11 bases sitting between them. This CDR3 comprises 14 residues. The CDR3 reads CASSLQGLNTEAFF. The sequenced CDR3 bases are TGTGCCAGCAGCTTACAGGGACTGAACACTGAA.

A note on this clone: The read stops 3 residues short of the end of the CDR3; the missing end is completed from the germline J gene. V gene TRBV4-1 combines with J gene TRBJ1-5; D gene unclear. V was cut by 4 bases and J by 1 base, with 11 bases left in between. The CDR3 consists of 15 residues. CDR1 and CDR2 (germline): MGHRA, YSYEKL. The CDR3 sequence is CASSLTVLSNQPQHF. The covered CDR3 bases are TGCGCCAGCAGCCTAACAGTTTTGAGCAATCAGCCC.

A note on this clone: The read gets to within 3 residues of the CDR3 end, and the germline J gene fills in the rest. The V and J genes are TRBV18 and TRBJ2-7; a weak D match, TRBD1 (6 bases). Per germline, CDR1 KGHSH and CDR2 LQKENI. The CDR3 totals 15 residues. Trimming stripped 3 bases from V and 3 bases from J, with 15 bases between. The CDR3 spells CASSPLDDRSYEQYF. The CDR3 DNA, read in part, is TGTGCCAGCTCACCCCTGGATGACAGGAGCTACGAG.

About this clone: Read coverage stops 3 residues before the CDR3 terminus; the germline J gene supplies the remainder. The rearrangement links TRBV18 to TRBJ2-2, with a possible D match to TRBD1 (6 bases). CDR1 and CDR2 from the germline V gene are KGHSH and LQKENI. The CDR3 has 15 amino acids. The V gene lost 5 bases and the J gene lost 2 bases, with 12 bases spanning the gap. Partial CDR3 DNA: TGTGCCAGCTCATCTATGACAGGAAACACCGGGGAG. Its protein product is CASSSMTGNTGE. In full, the CDR3 reads CASSSMTGNTGELFF.

Turning to this clone: With the read ending 3 residues before the CDR3 end, the germline J gene is used to fill in that end. The chain has TRBV12-5 and TRBJ2-2; 10 positions agree with TRBD1. Per the germline V gene, CDR1 is LGHNT and CDR2 is FRNRAP. The CDR3 extends over 14 amino acids. This CDR3 reads CASGSGTGDSPLFF. Incomplete CDR3 DNA: TGTGCTAGTGGTTCGGGGACAGGGGATTCACCG. Using reference TRBV12-5 and TRBJ2-2 for the parts outside the CDR3, the full variable domain is DARVTQTPRHKVTEMGQEVTMRCQPILGHNTVFWYRQTMMQGLELLAYFRNRAPLDDSGMPKDRFSAEMPDATLATLKIQPSEPRDSAVYFCASGSGTGDSPLFFGEGSRLTVL.

Turning to this clone: Read coverage stops 3 residues before the CDR3 terminus; the germline J gene supplies the remainder. This rearrangement joins TRBV18 to TRBJ1-2; D gene ambiguous. The CDR3 is made up of 13 amino acids. Per the germline V gene, CDR1 is KGHSH and CDR2 is LQKENI. CDR3 loop: CASSPDEDYDYTF. CDR3 DNA, as far as it was read: TGTGCCAGCTCACCAGATGAGGACTACGAC.

With respect to this clone: The sequenced fragment ends 3 residues before the CDR3 boundary, so the rest is inferred from the germline J gene. The chain has TRBV5-1 and TRBJ1-4; TRBD1 aligns across 8 bases. The V segment lost 2 bases and the J segment 6 bases; nucleotides outside the gene matches: 3. The CDR3 totals 14 residues. Per germline, CDR1 SGHRS and CDR2 YFSETQ. CDR3 in amino acids: CASSFKGQDEKLFF. CDR3 DNA, as far as it was read: TGCGCCAGCAGCTTTAAGGGACAGGATGAAAAA.

Concerning this clone itself: Sequencing ends 3 residues short of the CDR3 end; the germline J gene provides the rest. The V call is TRBV20-1, the J call TRBJ1-4; no firm D call. From germline, CDR1 is DFQATT and CDR2 SNEGSKA (reference sequence). V lost 6 bases and J lost 7, with 12 bases in between. The CDR3 covers 12 residues. CDR3 region: CSALPSGEKLFF. CDR3 DNA (partial): TGCAGTGCGCTTCCATCGGGTGAAAAA.

Turning to this clone: Mismatch with germline at one junction end may stem from a read error. The read gets to within 3 residues of the CDR3 end, and the germline J gene fills in the rest. Other DNA variants within this sample encode the same CDR3. This chain joins TRBV7-6 and TRBJ1-3, with D perhaps TRBD1 (6 bases). CDR3 length: 16 residues. The germline V gene encodes CDR1 SGHVS and CDR2 FNYEAQ. CDR3 DNA, as far as it was read: TGTGCCAGCAGCTCTGATCAGGGGTTCTATGGAAACACT. Protein product: CASSSDQGFYGNT. The entire CDR3 is CASSSDQGFYGNTIYF.

CDR3 bases read: TGTGCCAGCAGTTCCCGGACTAGCGGGGGTTCCAATGAG. Encoded protein: CASSSRTSGGSNE. The CDR3, in full, reads CASSSRTSGGSNEQFF. V usage is TRBV2 and J usage is TRBJ2-1; 13 nucleotides align to TRBD2. With the read ending 3 residues before the CDR3 end, the germline J gene is used to fill in that end. There are 16 residues in the CDR3. J lost 6 bases, V lost 5 bases, and 7 bases had no gene match. CDR1 SNHLY and CDR2 FYNNEI come from the germline V gene.

As concerns this clone: Read coverage stops 3 residues before the CDR3 terminus; the germline J gene supplies the remainder. The V call is TRBV7-2, the J call TRBJ1-5; 10 nucleotides match TRBD1. The length of the CDR3 is 15 residues. Germline CDR1 reads SGHTA; CDR2 reads FQGNSA. V lost 1 base, J lost 4 bases, and 1 base stayed unmatched. CDR3: CASSLGGQGNQPQHF. Incomplete CDR3 DNA: TGTGCCAGCAGCTTAGGGGGACAGGGGAATCAGCCC.

For this clone: The missing CDR3 end, 3 residues past where the read stops, is filled in from the germline J gene. The V call is TRBV2, the J call TRBJ2-4, with D perhaps matching TRBD2 (5 bases). Trimming took 2 bases from V and 8 from J, leaving 13 bases between them. Per germline, CDR1 SNHLY and CDR2 FYNNEI. CDR3 length equals 14 residues. CDR3: CASSESEGADIQYF. CDR3 DNA (partial): TGTGCCAGCAGTGAATCCGAGGGAGCGGACATT.

To note about this clone: The DNA ends 3 residues before the CDR3 does, and the rest of the CDR3 is filled in from the germline J gene. The genes are TRBV30 and TRBJ1-6; 8 nucleotides agree with TRBD1. There are 14 residues in the CDR3. Trimming at V came to 3 bases and at J to 9 bases, leaving 7 bases not matched to a gene. Per the germline V gene, CDR1 is GTSNPN and CDR2 is SVGIG (reference sequence). The CDR3 is CAWSLDRESSPLHF. The CDR3 bases that were read are TGTGCCTGGAGCCTGGACAGGGAAAGTTCACCC.

Details on this clone: The CDR3 extends 3 residues past the end of the read, so its final part is completed from the germline J gene. V gene TRBV5-1 combines with J gene TRBJ1-2; D possibly corresponds to TRBD1 (6 bases). Germline-derived CDR1 and CDR2 are SGHRS and YFSETQ. The CDR3 has 16 amino acids. This CDR3 reads CASSLGWGSGDYDYTF. Partial CDR3 DNA: TGCGCCAGCAGCTTGGGATGGGGTTCAGGGGACTACGAC.

A remark on this clone: The read ends 3 residues shy of where the CDR3 ends; the end is completed using the germline J gene. V gene TRBV5-1 combines with J gene TRBJ1-2; TRBD1 matches at 7 bases. This CDR3 comprises 15 residues. The V gene's germline CDR1 is SGHRS and CDR2 YFSETQ. J gave up 5 bases and V 3 bases, and 10 bases lay outside the gene matches. CDR3 bases read: TGCGCCAGCAGCTCGACAGGACAGGAAATTTATGGC. Encoded protein: CASSSTGQEIYG. In full, the CDR3 is CASSSTGQEIYGYTF.

Turning to this clone: The CDR3 is cut off 3 residues early in the read; its end comes from the germline J gene. This chain links TRBV6-4 with TRBJ2-3; 7 bases match TRBD2. The CDR3 consists of 16 residues. J was trimmed by 0 bases and V by 4 bases; bases with no gene match: 7. CDR1 is MRHNA, CDR2 SNTAGT, per germline. CDR3 sequence: CASSGASGKSTDTQYF. The sequenced CDR3 bases are TGTGCCAGCAGTGGGGCTAGCGGAAAAAGCACAGATACG.

Comments on this clone: The DNA ends 3 residues before the CDR3 does, and the rest of the CDR3 is filled in from the germline J gene. The V call is TRBV5-1, the J call TRBJ1-3, with D maybe TRBD1 (6 bases). V was trimmed by 0 bases and J by 1 base, leaving 11 bases between them. The CDR3 extends over 16 amino acids. Germline V gives CDR1 SGHRS, CDR2 YFSETQ. The CDR3 is CASSLGTTGSGNTIYF. The part of the CDR3 DNA that was read is TGCGCCAGCAGCTTGGGTACCACAGGGTCTGGAAACACC.

Concerning this clone itself: The CDR3 end falls 3 residues outside the read, so it is completed with the germline J gene. The rearrangement links TRBV20-1 to TRBJ2-2, with TRBD1 identical over 9 bases. This CDR3 comprises 14 residues. CDR1 and CDR2 (germline): DFQATT, SNEGSKA (reference sequence). The V and J ends lost 6 bases and 4 bases, in that order; junction bases with no gene match: 6. The CDR3 protein is CSASQGAGTGELFF. The sequenced CDR3 bases are TGCAGTGCGTCACAGGGGGCGGGCACCGGGGAG.

Turning to this clone: The read terminates 3 residues before the CDR3 end, so the remaining end is supplied by the germline J gene. V usage is TRBV18 and J usage is TRBJ2-2; perhaps TRBD2 as D (5 bases). CDR1 and CDR2 (germline): KGHSH, LQKENI. The CDR3 runs 16 residues. The covered CDR3 bases are TGTGCCAGCTCACCAGAGCGGCCGGGGATCATTGAAAAG. It codes for CASSPERPGIIEK. The full CDR3 protein reads CASSPERPGIIEKLFF.

As for this clone: The CDR3 end lies 3 residues beyond the end of the read and is filled in from the germline J gene. The rearrangement uses TRBV29-1 and TRBJ1-1, with 7 positions matching TRBD1. This CDR3 contains 14 residues. Germline trimming cut 4 bases from V and 4 bases from J; bases unmatched to any gene: 9. Looked up from germline, CDR1 is SQVTM and CDR2 is ANQGSEA. The CDR3 sequence is CSVVPQGLSTEAFF. The CDR3 DNA, read in part, is TGCAGCGTTGTACCACAGGGGCTTTCCACTGAA.

In the case of this clone: The read falls 3 residues short of the CDR3 end, and the missing part is taken from the germline J gene. This chain connects TRBV5-1 to TRBJ1-2; D is unclear. The germline CDR1 and CDR2 sequences are SGHRS and YFSETQ. The CDR3 extends over 15 amino acids. Trimming stripped 4 bases from V and 2 bases from J, with 15 bases between. CDR3 DNA, as far as it was read: TGCGCCAGCAGCCAGGATGGTTGGGCGAACTATGGC. Its protein is CASSQDGWANYG. The CDR3, in full, reads CASSQDGWANYGYTF.